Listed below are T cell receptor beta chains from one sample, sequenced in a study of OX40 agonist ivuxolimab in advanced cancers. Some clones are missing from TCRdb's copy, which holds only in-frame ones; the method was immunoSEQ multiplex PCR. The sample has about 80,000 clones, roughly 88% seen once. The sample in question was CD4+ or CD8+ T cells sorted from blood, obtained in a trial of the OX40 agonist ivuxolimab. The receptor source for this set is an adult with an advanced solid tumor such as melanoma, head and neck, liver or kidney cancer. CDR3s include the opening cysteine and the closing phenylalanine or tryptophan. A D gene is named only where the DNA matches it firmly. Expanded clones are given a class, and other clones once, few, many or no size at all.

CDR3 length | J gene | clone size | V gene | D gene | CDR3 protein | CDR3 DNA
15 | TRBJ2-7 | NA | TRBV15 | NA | CATSWRGAGSYEQYF | TGTGCCACCAGCTGGCGCGGGGCAGGCTCCTACGAGCAGTACTTC
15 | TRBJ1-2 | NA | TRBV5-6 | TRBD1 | CASSAAKTGGFGYTF | TGTGCCAGCAGCGCGGCAAAGACAGGGGGTTTTGGCTACACCTTC
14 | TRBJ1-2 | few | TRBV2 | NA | CASSEQLANYGYTF | TGTGCCAGCAGTGAACAGTTGGCTAACTATGGCTACACCTTC
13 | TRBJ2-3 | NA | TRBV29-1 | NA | CSAEASGTDTQYF | TGCAGCGCCGAGGCTAGCGGCACAGATACGCAGTATTTT
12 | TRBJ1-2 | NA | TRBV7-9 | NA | CASSEVGIGYTF | TGTGCCAGCAGCGAGGTCGGCATTGGCTACACCTTC
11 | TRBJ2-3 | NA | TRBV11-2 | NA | CASSLGFLQYF | TGTGCCAGCAGCTTAGGCTTTCTCCAGTATTTT
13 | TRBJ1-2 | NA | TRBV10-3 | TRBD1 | CAIRGGGGLGYTF | TGTGCCATCAGAGGGGGCGGGGGCCTTGGCTACACCTTC
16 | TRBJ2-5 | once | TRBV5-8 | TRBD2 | CASSQGRTRRQETQYF | TGTGCCAGCAGCCAGGGCAGGACTAGGCGGCAAGAGACCCAGTACTTC
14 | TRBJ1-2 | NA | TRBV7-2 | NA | CASNALGDNYGYTF | TGTGCCAGCAACGCACTGGGAGACAACTATGGCTACACCTTC
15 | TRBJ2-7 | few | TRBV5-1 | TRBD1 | CASSLRTGGSYEQYF | TGCGCCAGCAGCTTGAGGACAGGGGGTTCCTACGAGCAGTACTTC
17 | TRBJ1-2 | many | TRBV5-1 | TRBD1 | CASSLDATGGRTYGYTF | TGCGCCAGCAGCTTGGATGCGACAGGGGGCAGAACCTATGGCTACACCTTC
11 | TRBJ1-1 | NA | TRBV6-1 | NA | CASSEGVGAFF | TGTGCCAGCAGTGAGGGTGTTGGAGCTTTCTTT
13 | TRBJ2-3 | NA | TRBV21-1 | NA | CASSKVQADTQYF | TGTGCCAGCAGCAAAGTTCAAGCAGATACGCAGTATTTT
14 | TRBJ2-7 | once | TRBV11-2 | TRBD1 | CASSWRTGTYEQYF | TGTGCCAGCAGTTGGCGGACAGGGACCTACGAGCAGTACTTC
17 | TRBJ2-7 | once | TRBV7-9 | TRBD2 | CASSSLILAGGMDEQYF | TGTGCCAGCAGCTCTTTGATCCTAGCGGGAGGGATGGACGAGCAGTACTTC
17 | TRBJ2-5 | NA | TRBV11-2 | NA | CASSLGGSGAGWETQYF | TGTGCCAGCAGCTTAGGGGGCTCCGGTGCGGGATGGGAGACCCAGTACTTC
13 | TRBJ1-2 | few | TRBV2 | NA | CASSEGGGYGYTF | TGTGCCAGCAGTGAAGGGGGAGGCTATGGCTACACCTTC
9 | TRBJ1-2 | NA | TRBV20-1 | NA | CSGERGYTF | TGCAGTGGAGAACGGGGCTACACCTTC
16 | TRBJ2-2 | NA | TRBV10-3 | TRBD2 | CAISESLSSGPGELFF | TGTGCCATCAGTGAGTCGTTGTCTAGCGGGCCCGGGGAGCTGTTTTTT
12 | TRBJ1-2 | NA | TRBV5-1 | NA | CASSLPGDGYTF | TGCGCCAGCAGCTTGCCTGGCGATGGCTACACCTTC
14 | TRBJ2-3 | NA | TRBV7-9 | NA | CASSFSVVTDTQYF | TGTGCCAGCAGCTTCAGTGTTGTGACAGATACGCAGTATTTT
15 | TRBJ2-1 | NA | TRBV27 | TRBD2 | CASSHSGSSYNEQFF | TGTGCCAGCAGCCACAGCGGGAGCTCCTACAATGAGCAGTTCTTC
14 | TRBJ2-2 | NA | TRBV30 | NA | CAWSVGRDTGELFF | TGTGCCTGGAGTGTTGGCAGAGACACCGGGGAGCTGTTTTTT
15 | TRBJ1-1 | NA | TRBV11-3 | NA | CASSFRVGKNTEAFF | TGTGCCAGCAGCTTTAGGGTTGGGAAAAACACTGAAGCTTTCTTT
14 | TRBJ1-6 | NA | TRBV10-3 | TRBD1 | CATSGQGRNSPLHF | TGTGCCACAAGCGGACAGGGAAGGAATTCACCCCTCCACTTT
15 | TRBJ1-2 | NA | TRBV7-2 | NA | CASSLGSSSRGGYTF | TGTGCCAGCAGCTTAGGTTCTTCGTCTAGGGGTGGCTACACCTTC
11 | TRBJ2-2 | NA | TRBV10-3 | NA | CAIGDTGELFF | TGTGCCATCGGGGACACCGGGGAGCTGTTTTTT
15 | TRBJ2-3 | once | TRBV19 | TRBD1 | CASTRGGLGTDTQYF | TGTGCCAGTACCCGAGGGGGCCTAGGCACAGATACGCAGTATTTT
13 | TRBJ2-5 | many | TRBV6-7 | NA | CASRFDGQETQYF | TGTGCCAGCAGATTCGACGGCCAAGAGACCCAGTACTTC
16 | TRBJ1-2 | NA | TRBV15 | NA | CATSRDNGALGYGYTF | TGTGCCACCAGCAGAGATAACGGGGCCCTGGGCTATGGCTACACCTTC
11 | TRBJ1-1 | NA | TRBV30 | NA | CALAFNTEAFF | TGTGCCCTCGCTTTTAACACTGAAGCTTTCTTT
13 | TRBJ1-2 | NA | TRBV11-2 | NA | CASSFGWVGGYTF | TGTGCCAGCAGCTTTGGGTGGGTGGGAGGCTACACCTTC
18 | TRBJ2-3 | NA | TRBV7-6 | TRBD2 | CASSLVASGGHSTDTQYF | TGTGCCAGCAGCTTAGTAGCTAGCGGGGGGCATAGCACAGATACGCAGTATTTT
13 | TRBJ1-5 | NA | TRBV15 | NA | CATSRLKAENQHF | TGTGCCACCAGCAGACTAAAGGCAGAAAACCAGCATTTT
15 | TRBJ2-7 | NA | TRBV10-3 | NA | CAISESGDGPYEQYF | TGTGCCATCAGTGAGTCGGGGGACGGTCCCTACGAGCAGTACTTC
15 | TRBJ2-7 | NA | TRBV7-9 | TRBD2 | CASSLTTSGAYEQYF | TGTGCCAGCAGCCTAACGACTAGCGGAGCCTACGAGCAGTACTTC
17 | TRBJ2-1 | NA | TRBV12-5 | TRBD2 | CASGLLLRTSGSKEQFF | TGTGCTAGTGGTTTGTTACTGCGGACTAGCGGGAGCAAGGAGCAGTTCTTC
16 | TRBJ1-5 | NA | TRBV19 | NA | CASNMGAGIGNQPQHF | TGTGCCAGTAATATGGGGGCGGGGATTGGAAATCAGCCCCAGCATTTT
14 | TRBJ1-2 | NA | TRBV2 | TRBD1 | CASNFPGQGDGYTF | TGTGCCAGCAACTTCCCGGGACAGGGGGATGGCTACACCTTC
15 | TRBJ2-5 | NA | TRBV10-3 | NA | CAIREGVSAQETQYF | TGTGCCATCAGGGAAGGGGTCAGTGCCCAAGAGACCCAGTACTTC
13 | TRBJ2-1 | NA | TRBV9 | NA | CASSAPGLEEQFF | TGTGCCAGCAGCGCCCCGGGGTTGGAGGAGCAGTTCTTC
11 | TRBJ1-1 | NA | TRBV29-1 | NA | CSLGGGQEAFF | TGCAGCCTGGGTGGGGGGCAGGAAGCTTTCTTT
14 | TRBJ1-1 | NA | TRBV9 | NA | CASSVGEGNTEAFF | TGTGCCAGCAGCGTAGGGGAAGGGAACACTGAAGCTTTCTTT
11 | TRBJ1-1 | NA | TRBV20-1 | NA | CSAAPHTEAFF | TGCAGTGCTGCCCCGCACACTGAAGCTTTCTTT
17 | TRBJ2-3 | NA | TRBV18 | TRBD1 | CASSPQGAGVRADTQYF | TGTGCCAGCTCACCCCAGGGGGCCGGGGTAAGGGCAGATACGCAGTATTTT
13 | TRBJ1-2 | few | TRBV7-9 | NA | CASSLAGREGYTF | TGTGCCAGCAGCTTGGCAGGGAGGGAGGGCTACACCTTC
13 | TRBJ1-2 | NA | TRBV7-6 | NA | CASSPEDNYGYTF | TGTGCCAGCAGCCCCGAGGACAACTATGGCTACACCTTC